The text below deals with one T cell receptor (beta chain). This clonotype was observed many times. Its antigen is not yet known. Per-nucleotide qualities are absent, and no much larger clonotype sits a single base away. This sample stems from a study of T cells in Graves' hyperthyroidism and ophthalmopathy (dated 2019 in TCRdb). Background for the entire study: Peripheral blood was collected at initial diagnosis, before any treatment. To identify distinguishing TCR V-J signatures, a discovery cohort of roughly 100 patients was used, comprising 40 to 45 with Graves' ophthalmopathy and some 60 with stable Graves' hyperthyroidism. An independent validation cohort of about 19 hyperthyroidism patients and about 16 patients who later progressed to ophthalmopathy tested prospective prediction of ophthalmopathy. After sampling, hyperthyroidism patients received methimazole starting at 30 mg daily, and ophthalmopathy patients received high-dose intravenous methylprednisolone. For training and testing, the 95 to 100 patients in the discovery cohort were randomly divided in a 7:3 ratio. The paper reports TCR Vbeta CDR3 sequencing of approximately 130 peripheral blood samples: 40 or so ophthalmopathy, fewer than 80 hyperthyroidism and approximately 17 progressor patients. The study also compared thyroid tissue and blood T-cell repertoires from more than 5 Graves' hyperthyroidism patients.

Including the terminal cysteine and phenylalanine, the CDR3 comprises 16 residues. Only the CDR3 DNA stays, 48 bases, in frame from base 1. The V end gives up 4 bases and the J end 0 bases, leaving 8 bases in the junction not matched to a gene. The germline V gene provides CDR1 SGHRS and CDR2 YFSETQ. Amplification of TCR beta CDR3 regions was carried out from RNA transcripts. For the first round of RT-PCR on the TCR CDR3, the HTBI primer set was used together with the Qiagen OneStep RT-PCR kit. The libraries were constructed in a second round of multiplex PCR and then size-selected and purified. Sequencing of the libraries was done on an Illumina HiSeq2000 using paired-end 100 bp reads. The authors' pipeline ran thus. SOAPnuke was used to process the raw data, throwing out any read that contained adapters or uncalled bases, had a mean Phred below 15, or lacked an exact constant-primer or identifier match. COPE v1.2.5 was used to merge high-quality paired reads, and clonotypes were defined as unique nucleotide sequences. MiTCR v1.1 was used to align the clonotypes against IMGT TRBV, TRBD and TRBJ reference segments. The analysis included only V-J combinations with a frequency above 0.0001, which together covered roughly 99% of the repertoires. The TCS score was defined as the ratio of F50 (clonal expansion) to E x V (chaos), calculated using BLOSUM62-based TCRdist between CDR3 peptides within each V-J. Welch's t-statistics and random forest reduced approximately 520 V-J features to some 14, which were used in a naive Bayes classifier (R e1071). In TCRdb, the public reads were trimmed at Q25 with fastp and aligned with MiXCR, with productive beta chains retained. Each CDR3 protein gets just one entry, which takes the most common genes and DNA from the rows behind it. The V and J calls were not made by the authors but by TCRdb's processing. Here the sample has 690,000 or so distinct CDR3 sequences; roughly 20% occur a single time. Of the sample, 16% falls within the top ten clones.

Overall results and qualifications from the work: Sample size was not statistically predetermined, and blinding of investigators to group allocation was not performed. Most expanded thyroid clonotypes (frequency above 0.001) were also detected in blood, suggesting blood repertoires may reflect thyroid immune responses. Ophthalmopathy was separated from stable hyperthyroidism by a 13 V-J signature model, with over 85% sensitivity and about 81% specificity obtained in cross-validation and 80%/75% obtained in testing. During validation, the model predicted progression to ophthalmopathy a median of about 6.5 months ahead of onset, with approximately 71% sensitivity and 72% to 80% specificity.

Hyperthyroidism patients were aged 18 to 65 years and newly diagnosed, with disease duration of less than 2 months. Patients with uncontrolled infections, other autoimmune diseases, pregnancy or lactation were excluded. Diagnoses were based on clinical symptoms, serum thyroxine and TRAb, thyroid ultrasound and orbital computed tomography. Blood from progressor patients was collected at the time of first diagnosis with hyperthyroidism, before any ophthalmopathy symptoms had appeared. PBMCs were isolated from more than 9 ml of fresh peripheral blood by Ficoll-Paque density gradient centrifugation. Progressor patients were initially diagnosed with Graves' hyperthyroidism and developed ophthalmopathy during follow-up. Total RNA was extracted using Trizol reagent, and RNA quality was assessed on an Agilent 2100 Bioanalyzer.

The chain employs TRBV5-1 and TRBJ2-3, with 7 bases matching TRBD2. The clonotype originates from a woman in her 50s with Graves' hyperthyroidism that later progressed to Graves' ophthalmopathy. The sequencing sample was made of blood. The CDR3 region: CASSLGRGSSTDTQYF. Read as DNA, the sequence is TGCGCCAGCAGCCTGGGTCGCGGGAGTAGCACAGATACGCAGTATTTT.